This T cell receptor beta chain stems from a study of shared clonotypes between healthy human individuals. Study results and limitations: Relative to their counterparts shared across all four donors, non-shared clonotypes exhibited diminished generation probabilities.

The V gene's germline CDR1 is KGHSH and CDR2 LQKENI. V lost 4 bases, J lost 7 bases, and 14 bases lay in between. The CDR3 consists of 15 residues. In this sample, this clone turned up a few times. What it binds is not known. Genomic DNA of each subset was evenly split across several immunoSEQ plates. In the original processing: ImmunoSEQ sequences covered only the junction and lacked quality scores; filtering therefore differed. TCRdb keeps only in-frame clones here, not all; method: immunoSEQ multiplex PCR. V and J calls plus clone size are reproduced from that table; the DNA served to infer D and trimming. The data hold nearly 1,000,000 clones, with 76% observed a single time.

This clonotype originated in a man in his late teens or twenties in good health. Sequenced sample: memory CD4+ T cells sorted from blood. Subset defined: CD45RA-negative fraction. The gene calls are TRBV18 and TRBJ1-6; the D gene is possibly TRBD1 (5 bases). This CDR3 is CASSLNRGANSPLHF. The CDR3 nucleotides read TGTGCCAGCTCACTCAACCGAGGGGCCAATTCACCCCTCCACTTT.